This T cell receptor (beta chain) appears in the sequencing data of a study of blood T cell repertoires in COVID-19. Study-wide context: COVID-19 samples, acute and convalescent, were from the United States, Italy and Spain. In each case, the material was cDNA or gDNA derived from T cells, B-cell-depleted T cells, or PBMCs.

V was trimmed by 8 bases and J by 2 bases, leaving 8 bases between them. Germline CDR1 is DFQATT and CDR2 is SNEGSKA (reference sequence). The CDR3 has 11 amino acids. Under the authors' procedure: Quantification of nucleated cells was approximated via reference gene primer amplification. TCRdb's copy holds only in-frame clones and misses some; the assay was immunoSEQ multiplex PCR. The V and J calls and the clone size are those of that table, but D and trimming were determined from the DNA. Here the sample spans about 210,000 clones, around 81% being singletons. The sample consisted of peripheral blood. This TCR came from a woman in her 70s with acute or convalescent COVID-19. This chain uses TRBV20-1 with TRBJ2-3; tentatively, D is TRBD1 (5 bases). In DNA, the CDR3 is TGCAGTACGACAGTCACAGATACGCAGTATTTT. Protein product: CSTTVTDTQYF.